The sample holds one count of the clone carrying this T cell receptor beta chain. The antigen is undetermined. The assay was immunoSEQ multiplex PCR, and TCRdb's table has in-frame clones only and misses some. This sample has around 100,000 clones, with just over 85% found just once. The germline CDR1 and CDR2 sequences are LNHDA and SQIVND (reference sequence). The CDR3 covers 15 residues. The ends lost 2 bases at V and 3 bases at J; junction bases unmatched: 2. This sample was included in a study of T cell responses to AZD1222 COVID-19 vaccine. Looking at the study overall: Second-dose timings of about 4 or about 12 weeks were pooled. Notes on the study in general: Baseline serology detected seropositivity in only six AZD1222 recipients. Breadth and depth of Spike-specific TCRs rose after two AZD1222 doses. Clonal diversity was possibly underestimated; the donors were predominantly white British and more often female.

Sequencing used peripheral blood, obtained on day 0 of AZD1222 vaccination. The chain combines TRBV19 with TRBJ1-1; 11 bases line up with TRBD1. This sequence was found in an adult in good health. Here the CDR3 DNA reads TGTGCCAGTAGTATACGGGGACAGGGGGACACTGAAGCTTTCTTT. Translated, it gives CASSIRGQGDTEAFF.